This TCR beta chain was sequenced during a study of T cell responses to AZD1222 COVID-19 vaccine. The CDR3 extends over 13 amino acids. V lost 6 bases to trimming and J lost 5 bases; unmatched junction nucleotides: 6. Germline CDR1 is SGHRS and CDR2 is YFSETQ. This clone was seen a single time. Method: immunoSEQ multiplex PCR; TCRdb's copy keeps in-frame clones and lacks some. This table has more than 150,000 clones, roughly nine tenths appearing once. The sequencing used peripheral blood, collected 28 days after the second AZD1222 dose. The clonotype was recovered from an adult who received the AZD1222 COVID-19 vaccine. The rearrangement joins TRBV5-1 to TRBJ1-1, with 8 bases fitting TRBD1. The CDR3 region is CASTQGASTEAFF. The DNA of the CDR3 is TGCGCCAGCACCCAGGGGGCGAGTACTGAAGCTTTCTTT.